This T cell receptor beta chain was captured by sequencing in a study of blood T cell repertoires in COVID-19. The assay was immunoSEQ multiplex PCR, and TCRdb's table has in-frame clones only and misses some. The sample holds 250,000 to 300,000 clones, about 90% seen once. The source material was PBMCs or T cells enriched from blood (not recorded which). The origin of this receptor is a woman in her sixties who had recovered from COVID-19.

CDR3 protein: CASTSGRASSYNEQFF. In nucleotides, the CDR3 is TGTGCCAGCACTAGCGGGAGGGCGAGCTCCTACAATGAGCAGTTCTTC. V gene TRBV13 combines with J gene TRBJ2-1; 12 bases fit TRBD2. The length of the CDR3 is 16 residues. Germline lookup yields CDR1 PRHDT and CDR2 FYEKMQ (reference sequence). With 7 bases clipped from V and 0 bases from J, the junction kept 4 bases outside the gene matches. The variable domain in full, completed from reference TRBV13 and TRBJ2-1, reads AAGVIQSPRHLIKEKRETATLKCYPIPRHDTVYWYQQGPGQDPQFLISFYEKMQSDKGSIPDRFSAQQFSDYHSELNMSSLELGDSALYFCASTSGRASSYNEQFFGPGTRLTVL.